This T cell receptor beta chain was found in a study of T cells in pancreatic ductal adenocarcinoma. Of note for this clone: No antigen is known for it.

The study, taken as a whole, reports: Blood had more productive templates and roughly 8-fold more unique clonotypes than tumor. Blood clonality (about 0.072) did not differ significantly from tumor (about 0.11).

The selected patients with pancreatic ductal adenocarcinoma had surgery but no neoadjuvant therapy. Assay: immunoSEQ multiplex PCR; the TCRdb copy retains only in-frame clones and omits some. The data show tens of thousands of clones, with approximately 94% seen just once and 2.2% held by the top ten. The sample taken for sequencing was PBMCs. This TCR came from a human donor with pancreatic ductal adenocarcinoma.

The CDR3 sequence is CASSPGTSLAQETQYF. CDR3 DNA sequence: TGCGCCAGCAGCCCGGGGACAAGTTTGGCACAAGAGACCCAGTACTTC. This chain uses TRBV5-1 with TRBJ2-5; a possible D gene is TRBD1 (6 bases). The V gene's germline CDR1 is SGHRS and CDR2 YFSETQ. Deletions cut 4 bases from V and 2 bases from J, with 18 bases between. CDR3 size: 16 residues.